This entry lists 7 T cell receptor beta chains sequenced from one sample in a study of T cells in Graves' hyperthyroidism and ophthalmopathy. Amplified TCR beta CDR3 regions came from RNA transcripts. HTBI primers drove first-round RT-PCR of the TCR CDR3. TCRdb used MiXCR to reprocess the multiplex PCR reads, holding one entry per CDR3 protein. The sample consists of 620,000 or so distinct CDR3 sequences, around 15% of them appearing once. Sequencing was done on a sample of blood. These receptors all stem from a woman between 45 and 65 years old with Graves' ophthalmopathy.

This clonotype was seen a few times. V is TRBV9 and J is TRBJ2-1, with TRBD2 identical over 13 bases. V gave up 3 bases and J gave up 7 bases; unmatched junction bases: 10. The CDR3 runs 17 residues. The germline V gene has CDR1 SGDLS and CDR2 YYNGEE. CDR3 nucleotide sequence: TGTGCCAGCAGCGCCCTCGGACTAGCGGGAGTTGGTAATGAGCAGTTCTTC. It specifies CASSALGLAGVGNEQFF.

This clonotype was recorded at least ten times. The chain employs TRBV5-1 and TRBJ2-3; 7 bases map to TRBD2. CDR1 and CDR2 (germline): SGHRS, YFSETQ. V lost 0 bases and J lost 0; bases outside the gene matches: 4. The CDR3 loop spans 16 amino acids. The CDR3 spells CASSLEAGASTDTQYF. The CDR3 region has the DNA TGCGCCAGCAGCTTGGAGGCGGGAGCTAGCACAGATACGCAGTATTTT.

This chain uses TRBV7-9 with TRBJ2-7, with 8 positions matching TRBD1. Germline CDR1 reads SEHNR; CDR2 reads FQNEAQ (reference sequence). The CDR3 has 15 residues. V gave up 5 bases and J gave up 4 bases; unmatched junction bases: 10. As DNA, the CDR3 is TGTGCCAGCAGCATAAGCCGGGACAGGAGGTACGAGCAGTACTTC. Protein: CASSISRDRRYEQYF. Using reference TRBV7-9 and TRBJ2-7 for the parts outside the CDR3, the full variable domain is DTGVSQNPRHKITKRGQNVTFRCDPISEHNRLYWYRQTLGQGPEFLTYFQNEAQLEKSRLLSDRFSAERPKGSFSTLEIQRTEQGDSAMYLCASSISRDRRYEQYFGPGTRLTVT.

The chain couples TRBV5-1 to TRBJ2-1, with 10 bases fitting TRBD2. With 4 bases clipped from V and 5 bases from J, the junction kept 15 bases outside the gene matches. The CDR3 covers 18 residues. Looked up from germline, CDR1 is SGHRS and CDR2 is YFSETQ. CDR3 sequence: CASSRERGTSVEDNEQFF. The CDR3 DNA reads TGCGCCAGCAGCCGCGAGCGAGGGACTAGCGTGGAGGACAATGAGCAGTTCTTC. Supplemented by reference TRBV5-1 and TRBJ2-1, the full variable domain reads KAGVTQTPRYLIKTRGQQVTLSCSPISGHRSVSWYQQTPGQGLQFLFEYFSETQRNKGNFPGRFSGRQFSNSRSEMNVSTLELGDSALYLCASSRERGTSVEDNEQFFGPGTRLTVL.

Concerning this clonotype: A single base separates this from a much larger clone, so it may be a read error. The chain links TRBV19 to TRBJ2-5; 7 bases map to TRBD2. J was trimmed by 5 bases and V by 7 bases; bases with no gene match: 13. The germline V gene has CDR1 LNHDA and CDR2 SQIVND (reference sequence). This CDR3 region has 15 residues. CDR3 bases: TGTGCCAGTAAGGGGACTATCGGGAATTGGGAGACCCAGTACTTC. Its translation is CASKGTIGNWETQYF.

This clonotype was found many times. The J gene is TRBJ2-5, the V gene TRBV6-2 or TRBV6-3; a weak D match, TRBD2 (6 bases). The CDR3 covers 14 residues. Germline V lookup: CDR1 MNHEY, CDR2 SVGEGT. The V end lost 2 bases, the J end lost 9 bases, and 16 bases lay between the germline ends. This chain's CDR3 is CASSYGVAAASQYF. The CDR3, as DNA: TGTGCCAGCAGTTACGGGGTAGCGGCCGCTTCCCAGTACTTC.

This clonotype has only one observation. At one end, the junction sequence differs from germline, possibly due to a read error. The chain links TRBV27 to TRBJ1-6; weak D call: TRBD1 (5 bases). The CDR3 is 17 amino acids. Germline values: CDR1 MNHEY, CDR2 SMNVEV (reference sequence). CDR3 loop: CASSLSGGIAYNPPLHF. The CDR3 DNA reads as TGTGCCAGCAGTTTATCGGGGGGTATTGCCTATAATCCACCCCTCCACTTT.